The 8 T cell receptor beta chains presented below share a single source sample, sequenced in a study of cytomegalovirus exposure and HLA in healthy donors. 60 Vbeta and 13 Jbeta primers were used in PCR. Sequenced by immunoSEQ multiplex PCR; TCRdb stores in-frame clones only, minus some. In all, the sample yields roughly 34,000 clones. Material: PBMCs. All receptors derive from a woman aged 40 to 49 in good health and CMV-seropositive.

The V call is TRBV29-1, the J call TRBJ2-1; a possible D gene is TRBD1 (6 bases). Trimming shortened V by 3 bases and J by 6 bases, and 12 bases separated the two germline ends. The CDR3 covers 13 residues. Germline CDR1 and CDR2: SQVTM and ANQGSEA. Written as DNA, the CDR3 is TGCAGCGTTGAGGGGGTACAGGGCAATGAGCAGTTCTTC. Amino acid sequence: CSVEGVQGNEQFF.

The chain links TRBV28 to TRBJ1-1; weak D call: TRBD1 (5 bases). The CDR3 spans 17 residues. The V gene's germline CDR1 is MDHEN and CDR2 SYDVKM. V lost 4 bases, J lost 4 bases, and 22 bases lay in between. In DNA form, the CDR3 reads TGTGCCAGCAGTTGGGAGGGGCAGGCATCATGGAGCACTGAAGCTTTCTTT. It yields the protein CASSWEGQASWSTEAFF.

The chain has TRBV4-2 and TRBJ2-3; TRBD1 matches at 7 bases. The V gene's germline CDR1 is LGHNA and CDR2 YNFKEQ. The J segment lost 3 bases and the V segment lost 4 bases, leaving 7 bases of the junction unmatched. The CDR3 extends over 15 amino acids. The CDR3 spells CASSPPGQQTDTQYF. For the CDR3, the DNA is TGTGCCAGCAGCCCTCCGGGACAGCAAACAGATACGCAGTATTTT.

The rearrangement joins TRBV6-1 to TRBJ2-2; 8 positions match TRBD2. The CDR3 extends over 14 amino acids. V was clipped by 1 base and J by 7 bases; unmatched bases: 2. In germline, CDR1 is MNHNS, CDR2 SASEGT. Written as DNA, the CDR3 is TGTGCCAGCAGTGAAGGACTAGCGTTCGGGGAGCTGTTTTTT. Amino acid sequence: CASSEGLAFGELFF.

The rearrangement links TRBV27 to TRBJ2-5, with D tentatively TRBD2 (6 bases). The CDR3 is 14 amino acids. In germline, CDR1 is MNHEY, CDR2 SMNVEV (reference sequence). V was cut by 0 bases and J by 5 bases, with 10 bases left in between. The CDR3 is CASSLSEAGETQYF. CDR3 bases: TGTGCCAGCAGTTTATCGGAGGCGGGGGAGACCCAGTACTTC.

V usage is TRBV6-6 and J usage is TRBJ1-5; no clear D gene. This CDR3 comprises 14 residues. Trimming left V 6 bases short and J 2 bases short, with 11 bases between. Germline V CDR1 and CDR2: MNHNY, SVGAGI (reference sequence). The DNA for the CDR3 is TGTGCCAGCAGGCAGGTAGGCGGCAATCAGCCCCAGCATTTT. Protein: CASRQVGGNQPQHF.

The chain couples TRBV7-9 to TRBJ1-2; no reliable D call. The germline gives CDR1 SEHNR, CDR2 FQNEAQ (reference sequence). V was clipped by 2 bases and J by 6 bases, with 10 bases between them. The CDR3 covers 13 residues. CDR3 sequence reads: CASSLFFGHGYTF. The CDR3 DNA sequence: TGTGCCAGCAGCTTATTTTTTGGGCATGGCTACACCTTC. The variable domain in full, completed from reference TRBV7-9 and TRBJ1-2, reads DTGVSQNPRHKITKRGQNVTFRCDPISEHNRLYWYRQTLGQGPEFLTYFQNEAQLEKSRLLSDRFSAERPKGSFSTLEIQRTEQGDSAMYLCASSLFFGHGYTFGSGTRLTVV.

The chain couples TRBV7-6 to TRBJ2-3, with 8 bases fitting TRBD2. Germline loops: CDR1 SGHVS, CDR2 FNYEAQ. J was trimmed by 4 bases and V by 9 bases; bases with no gene match: 9. This CDR3 has 14 amino acids. CDR3 amino acids: CARPPGREADTQYF. The CDR3 DNA is TGTGCCAGACCGCCAGGGCGGGAGGCAGATACGCAGTATTTT.